One sample yielded the 25 T cell receptor beta chains listed below, sequenced in a study of T cells in Graves' hyperthyroidism and ophthalmopathy (dated by TCRdb to the late 2010s). The protocol used for the library was multiplex PCR. For sequencing, an Illumina HiSeq 2000 was employed. The TCR beta CDR3 regions were amplified from the RNA transcripts. The TCR CDR3 was subjected to a first round of RT-PCR using the HTBI primer set and the Qiagen OneStep RT-PCR kit. Starting from the raw public reads, TCRdb applied fastp trimming at Q25, assembled clones with MiXCR and retained in-frame beta chains. Every distinct CDR3 protein forms one entry, paired with its most common genes and DNA. This sample is represented by roughly 630,000 distinct CDR3 sequences; more than 15% of them were singletons. 7.3% of the sample is held by the ten biggest clonotypes. Sample: blood. Receptors were obtained from a young woman with Graves' hyperthyroidism.

Concerning this clonotype: The germline gene is not matched at one end of the junction; a read error may be the cause. The chain recombines TRBV18 with TRBJ2-1; TRBD1 matches 11 bases. The CDR3 consists of 16 residues. Germline lookup yields CDR1 KGHSH and CDR2 LQKENI. CDR3 nucleotide sequence: TGTGCCAGCTTACCACTAGGGACAGGGGGTTTCGATGAGCAGTTCTTC. Encoded protein: CASLPLGTGGFDEQFF.

There are many counts of this clonotype. V gene TRBV27 combines with J gene TRBJ1-2; D remains unclear. CDR3 size: 16 residues. Deletions cut 2 bases from V and 0 bases from J, with 13 bases between. CDR1 and CDR2 from the germline V gene are MNHEY and SMNVEV (reference sequence). The CDR3 coding sequence is TGTGCCAGCAGTTTAATGGGAGGGCTAGCTAACTATGGCTACACCTTC. This gives the protein CASSLMGGLANYGYTF.

Many counts were recorded for this clonotype. The genes are TRBV27 and TRBJ2-3; TRBD1 matches at 9 bases. This CDR3 has 14 residues. After removal of 5 bases from V and 6 bases from J, the junction contained 6 bases not matched to a gene. Germline values: CDR1 MNHEY, CDR2 SMNVEV (reference sequence). The CDR3 coding sequence is TGTGCCAGCAGTAAAGGGGACAGGGCCGATACGCAGTATTTT. The encoded protein is CASSKGDRADTQYF.

This clonotype was counted only a few times. An end of the junction does not agree with germline; a read error may underlie this. CDR3 sequence (DNA): TGCAGTGCAAACCCGAGTAGCGGGAACACCTACGGGCAGTACTTC. Translation gives CSANPSSGNTYGQYF. The genes are TRBV20-1 and TRBJ2-7, with TRBD2 identical over 8 bases. Looked up from germline, CDR1 is DFQATT and CDR2 is SNEGSKA (reference sequence). There are 15 residues in the CDR3.

This clonotype was recorded many times. This chain joins TRBV7-8 and TRBJ2-7; 12 bases map to TRBD1. The J segment lost 6 bases and the V segment lost 5 bases, leaving 14 bases of the junction unmatched. Germline values: CDR1 SGHVS, CDR2 FQNEAQ. The CDR3 consists of 17 residues. CDR3 sequence: CASSPQGWGQGAREQYF. The CDR3 nucleotides are TGTGCCAGCAGCCCTCAGGGTTGGGGACAGGGGGCTCGCGAGCAGTACTTC.

This clonotype was found a few times. The chain is built from TRBV9 and TRBJ2-1; D may be TRBD1 (6 bases). Germline CDR1 reads SGDLS; CDR2 reads YYNGEE. Trimming removed 0 bases from V and 3 bases from J, with 13 bases in between. The CDR3 has 16 amino acids. CDR3 sequence: CASSVGAGAFYNEQFF. In DNA form, the CDR3 reads TGTGCCAGCAGCGTAGGTGCAGGGGCCTTCTACAATGAGCAGTTCTTC.

This clonotype was seen ten or more times. This chain joins TRBV27 and TRBJ2-7, with D tentatively TRBD2 (6 bases). The V end lost 2 bases, the J end lost 3 bases, and 11 bases lay between the germline ends. The CDR3 spans 14 residues. From germline, CDR1 is MNHEY and CDR2 SMNVEV (reference sequence). The CDR3 loop reads CASSLGSEGYEQYF. CDR3 coding DNA: TGTGCCAGCAGTTTAGGGTCGGAGGGCTACGAGCAGTACTTC.

This clonotype has a handful of counts. The chain couples TRBV28 to TRBJ1-2, with D hard to call. This CDR3 contains 13 residues. Germline values: CDR1 MDHEN, CDR2 SYDVKM. V was trimmed by 2 bases and J by 4 bases, leaving 8 bases between them. CDR3 nucleotide sequence: TGTGCCAGCAGTTTACGGGCGATCTATGGCTACACCTTC. Translation: CASSLRAIYGYTF.

This sequence joins TRBV25-1 and TRBJ1-3; weak D call: TRBD1 (5 bases). This CDR3 contains 15 residues. V lost 6 bases and J 4 bases, leaving 16 bases between the germline ends. Germline lookup yields CDR1 MGHDK and CDR2 SYGVNS. The CDR3 DNA is TGTGCCAGCAGGGCGGGGGGGTATATAGGAAACACCATATATTTT. This codes for CASRAGGYIGNTIYF.

This clonotype came up a few times. The chain uses TRBV29-1 and TRBJ2-1; D may correspond to TRBD1 or TRBD2 (5 bases each). V was shortened by 4 bases and J by 2 bases, with 9 bases between the two germline ends. Germline CDR1 reads SQVTM; CDR2 reads ANQGSEA. The CDR3 has 13 amino acids. The CDR3 sequence: CSVGDGPYNEQFF. Written as DNA, the CDR3 is TGCAGCGTTGGGGACGGACCCTACAATGAGCAGTTCTTC.

This clonotype occurred many times. The chain is built from TRBV18 and TRBJ1-1, with D possibly TRBD1 on 6 matching bases. This CDR3 is built from 14 residues. Germline loops: CDR1 KGHSH, CDR2 LQKENI. Trimming removed 2 bases at V and 6 bases at J, with 13 bases between. CDR3 sequence reads: CASSPNVQGSEAFF. DNA for the CDR3: TGTGCCAGCTCACCAAATGTACAGGGCTCTGAAGCTTTCTTT.

In its sample, this clonotype was seen a few times. This chain connects TRBV6-1 to TRBJ2-5; TRBD1 or TRBD2 may be the D gene (5 bases each). CDR3 length: 18 residues. The V end lost 8 bases, the J end lost 1 base, and 26 bases lay between the germline ends. CDR1 is MNHNS and CDR2 is SASEGT in the germline V gene. CDR3 residues: CASSPTGRTPKPQETQYF. The CDR3 DNA follows: TGTGCCAGCTCCCCCACGGGACGGACTCCGAAACCCCAAGAGACCCAGTACTTC.

This clonotype was counted at least ten times. The CDR3 nucleotides are TGTGCCAGCAGCCAAGATTCCAGGGAAGGCGGCTACACCTTC. Translating it yields CASSQDSREGGYTF. The J gene is TRBJ1-2, the V gene TRBV3-1, with a tentative D call TRBD1 (5 bases). This CDR3 spans 14 amino acids. Germline loops: CDR1 LGHDT, CDR2 YNNKEL (reference sequence). V was pared by 0 bases and J by 8 bases, with 13 bases between.

V is TRBV10-1 and J is TRBJ2-5; D unresolved. Trimming shortened V by 3 bases and J by 2 bases, and 16 bases separated the two germline ends. Germline V gene data show CDR1 as WNHNN and CDR2 as SYGVQD (reference sequence). CDR3 size: 16 residues. The CDR3 coding sequence is TGCGCCAGCAGTGAAGGTCGACTCCAAAGACAAGAGACCCAGTACTTC. Translating it yields CASSEGRLQRQETQYF.

This clonotype was recorded many times. The V call is TRBV7-9, the J call TRBJ2-4, with 10 bases matching TRBD1. The CDR3 totals 17 residues. Germline V gives CDR1 SEHNR, CDR2 FQNEAQ (reference sequence). The trim removed 5 bases at V and 3 bases at J, leaving 10 bases unmatched. The CDR3 nucleotides are TGTGCCAGCAGCGTAAGCTGGACAGGGGGAGGCAAAAACATTCAGTACTTC. Translation: CASSVSWTGGGKNIQYF. The variable domain in full, completed from reference TRBV7-9 and TRBJ2-4, reads DTGVSQNPRHKITKRGQNVTFRCDPISEHNRLYWYRQTLGQGPEFLTYFQNEAQLEKSRLLSDRFSAERPKGSFSTLEIQRTEQGDSAMYLCASSVSWTGGGKNIQYFGAGTRLSVL.

This clonotype was counted at least ten times. The rearrangement links TRBV5-1 to TRBJ1-1; D is unresolved. V lost 0 bases and J 10 bases, leaving 16 bases between the germline ends. The CDR3 length is 14 residues. Germline V CDR1 and CDR2: SGHRS, YFSETQ. Here the CDR3 DNA reads TGCGCCAGCAGCTTGGCTCCTAGGGAGTCGGGAGCTTTCTTT. Its translation: CASSLAPRESGAFF.

This clonotype was observed at least ten times. The gene calls are TRBV29-1 and TRBJ2-1; 7 nucleotides agree with TRBD2. The CDR3 covers 14 residues. With 3 bases clipped from V and 3 bases from J, the junction kept 5 bases outside the gene matches. CDR1 SQVTM and CDR2 ANQGSEA come from the germline V gene. CDR3 DNA sequence: TGCAGCGTTGATTCCAGCGGGATCTACAATGAGCAGTTCTTC. It is translated as CSVDSSGIYNEQFF.

This clonotype was found many times. The J gene is TRBJ2-5, the V gene TRBV11-2, with a possible D match to TRBD2 (6 bases). V was pared by 2 bases and J by 5 bases, with 15 bases between. Germline V gives CDR1 SGHAT, CDR2 FQNNGV. The CDR3 spans 15 residues. This chain's CDR3 is CASSLYLAAGETQYF. The CDR3 DNA sequence: TGTGCCAGCAGCTTATACTTAGCGGCGGGGGAGACCCAGTACTTC.

The V gene is TRBV6-6, the J gene TRBJ2-3; D call uncertain. The length of the CDR3 is 15 residues. Deletions cut 0 bases from V and 6 bases from J, with 13 bases between. Germline V gene data show CDR1 as MNHNY and CDR2 as SVGAGI (reference sequence). The CDR3 nucleotides are TGTGCCAGCAGTTACTCCGGGTCGGGTTCGGATACGCAGTATTTT. Amino acids: CASSYSGSGSDTQYF.

On this clonotype itself: A single base separates this from a much larger clone, so it may be a read error. The chain links TRBV10-3 to TRBJ2-7, with 9 bases that match TRBD2. Germline assignment: CDR1 ENHRY and CDR2 SYGVKD. CDR3 length: 14 residues. The CDR3 bases are TGTGTCTCTCAGGGGGGACTAGCTCAATACGAGCAGTACTTC. Encoded protein: CVSQGGLAQYEQYF.

The chain has TRBV24-1 and TRBJ2-7, with 7 bases aligning to TRBD2. The CDR3 length is 13 residues. V lost 8 bases to trimming and J lost 2 bases; unmatched junction nucleotides: 5. Germline CDR1 KGHDR, CDR2 SFDVKD. The CDR3 loop reads CATIRAGAYEQYF. DNA for the CDR3: TGTGCCACCATCAGGGCGGGAGCCTACGAGCAGTACTTC.

The J gene is TRBJ2-7, the V gene TRBV30; D unresolved. With 0 bases removed from V and 5 bases from J, the gap between germline ends came to 14 bases. Germline assignment: CDR1 GTSNPN and CDR2 SVGIG (reference sequence). The CDR3 is made up of 14 amino acids. The CDR3 sequence: CAWSVGSYGDEQYF. For the CDR3, the DNA is TGTGCCTGGAGTGTGGGGTCGTATGGTGACGAGCAGTACTTC. Full variable domain (outside the CDR3, taken from reference TRBV30 and TRBJ2-7): SQTIHQWPATLVQPVGSPLSLECTVEGTSNPNLYWYRQAAGRGLQLLFYSVGIGQISSEVPQNLSASRPQDRQFILSSKKLLLSDSGFYLCAWSVGSYGDEQYFGPGTRLTVT.

The rearrangement links TRBV2 to TRBJ1-4; D gene uncertain. This CDR3 contains 16 residues. Germline CDR1 is SNHLY and CDR2 is FYNNEI. V lost 5 bases and J lost 1, with 14 bases in between. The CDR3 coding sequence is TGTGCCAGCAGTAGTCCGGGAAGAGGAACTAATGAAAAACTGTTTTTT. Its protein is CASSSPGRGTNEKLFF.

This clonotype was recorded many times. The chain uses TRBV30 and TRBJ2-2; D ambiguous. The CDR3 runs 11 residues. Trimming stripped 3 bases from V and 7 bases from J, with 6 bases between. Germline V gene sequence: CDR1 GTSNPN, CDR2 SVGIG (reference sequence). The DNA of the CDR3 is TGTGCCTGGAGCTTCGACGGGGAGCTGTTTTTT. Its protein product is CAWSFDGELFF.

This clonotype was recorded at least ten times. CDR3 coding DNA: TGCAGCGTTGAAATCCCTCCGGACTATGGCTACACCTTC. It specifies CSVEIPPDYGYTF. The V call is TRBV29-1, the J call TRBJ1-2, with no clear D. V lost 2 bases and J 3 bases, leaving 10 bases between the germline ends. CDR1 is SQVTM, CDR2 ANQGSEA, per germline. This CDR3 comprises 13 residues.